The text below deals with one T cell receptor (beta chain). Its specificity is unknown. Unique molecular identifiers were built into the TCRbeta library. MiXCR, applied by TCRdb to the PCR reads, yields one record per CDR3 protein. The repertoire holds approximately 47,000 distinct CDR3 sequences, 40% to 65% seen once, with roughly two fifths in the top ten. These data are taken from a study of T-cell reconstitution after alpha-beta-depleted transplantation in children. General study points: Some patients showed high day-60 TCRbeta diversity, which derived from surviving recipient T cells and thymic progenitors. Once a year had passed after transplant, T-cell counts and diversity came mostly from newly produced T cells. As was reported, about two months after transplant, alpha-beta T cells came from several hundred expanded graft clones.

The V end lost 3 bases, the J end lost 1 base, and 7 bases lay between the germline ends. The CDR3 totals 13 residues. Sequenced material: peripheral blood, taken before TCRalphabeta/CD19-depleted stem cell transplant. The TCR originated in a boy under two years old with SCID, due to receive a stem cell transplant. J is TRBJ2-7 and V is TRBV12-3 or TRBV12-4; D gene ambiguous. CDR3 DNA: TGTGCCAGCAGTTTTGACAATTCCTACGAGCAGTACTTC. Amino acids: CASSFDNSYEQYF.